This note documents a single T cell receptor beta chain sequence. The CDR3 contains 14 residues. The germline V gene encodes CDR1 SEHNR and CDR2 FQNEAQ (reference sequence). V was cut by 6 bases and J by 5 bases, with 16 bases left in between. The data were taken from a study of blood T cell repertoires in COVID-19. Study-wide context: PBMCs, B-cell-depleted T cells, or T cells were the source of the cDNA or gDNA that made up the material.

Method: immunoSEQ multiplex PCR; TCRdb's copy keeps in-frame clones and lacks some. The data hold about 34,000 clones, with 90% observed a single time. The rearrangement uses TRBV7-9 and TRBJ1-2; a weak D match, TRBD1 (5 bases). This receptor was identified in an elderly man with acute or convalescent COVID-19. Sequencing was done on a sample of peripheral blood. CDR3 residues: CASRGLTVYYGYTF. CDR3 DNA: TGTGCCAGCAGGGGACTTACAGTTTATTATGGCTACACCTTC.